Listed below are T cell receptor beta chains from one sample, sequenced in a study of blood T cell repertoires in COVID-19. TCRdb's table, derived via immunoSEQ multiplex PCR, lists solely in-frame clones and lacks some. The sample shows 140,000 to 150,000 clones, around four fifths of them seen only once. Sequenced input: PBMCs or T cells enriched from blood (not recorded which). These receptors came from a woman aged 40-49 years who had recovered from COVID-19. Each CDR3 is given with its conserved first and last residue. Fields, in order: V gene, CDR3 protein.

v_gene: TRBV5-1
CDR3aa: CASKAGEPQETQYF

v_gene: TRBV18
CDR3aa: CASSPSNTDTQYF

v_gene: TRBV5-5
CDR3aa: CASSLGRESNYGYTF

v_gene: TRBV2
CDR3aa: CASSEDPPGGTDTQYF

v_gene: TRBV6-5
CDR3aa: CASSYFSGSGYEQYF

v_gene: TRBV5-1
CDR3aa: CASNIPQRGVWEQFF

v_gene: TRBV11-2
CDR3aa: CASGGFGDRGGNTIYF

v_gene: TRBV7-6
CDR3aa: CASSLAPGLATDTQYF

v_gene: TRBV6-5
CDR3aa: CASLPSSGNTIYF

v_gene: TRBV5-1
CDR3aa: CASSLVGTKEETQYF

v_gene: TRBV6-5
CDR3aa: CASSYPGGNTEAFF

v_gene: TRBV4-1
CDR3aa: CAISKNPPRARGHLGNTIYF

v_gene: TRBV27
CDR3aa: CASSFGVTGETQYF

v_gene: TRBV6-6
CDR3aa: CASSLGRGTSIEQYF

v_gene: TRBV5-4
CDR3aa: CASSLGTPNTGELFF

v_gene: TRBV9
CDR3aa: CASSPGLGSYNEQFF

v_gene: TRBV3-1/TRBV3-2
CDR3aa: CASSRRRGDTQYF

v_gene: TRBV3-1/TRBV3-2
CDR3aa: CASSPRSAGSTQYF

v_gene: TRBV2
CDR3aa: CASSPRTENTEAFF

v_gene: TRBV7-6
CDR3aa: CASSLAGTGPAYEQYF

v_gene: TRBV2
CDR3aa: CASSGLAGGYNYNEQFF

v_gene: TRBV11-2
CDR3aa: CASSLDPGLAWDEQFF

v_gene: TRBV9
CDR3aa: CASSTEFSAKGYGYTF

v_gene: TRBV27
CDR3aa: CASSFGLAGLSPNNEQFF

v_gene: TRBV30
CDR3aa: CACPRGPSAINYGYTF

v_gene: TRBV6-1
CDR3aa: CASSEGWRTEAFF

v_gene: TRBV5-4
CDR3aa: CASPFQRTGRNQPQHF

v_gene: TRBV30
CDR3aa: CAFSGGYQETQYF

v_gene: TRBV24-1
CDR3aa: CATSDLTNNEQFF

v_gene: TRBV30
CDR3aa: CAWSVGGRPAYEQYF

v_gene: TRBV19
CDR3aa: CASSIAHTGSYEQYF

v_gene: TRBV5-1
CDR3aa: CASSTIGVRGLNTGELFF

v_gene: TRBV5-1
CDR3aa: CASSLGANTEAFF

v_gene: TRBV14
CDR3aa: CASSQNYNGRAGHRGAVF

v_gene: TRBV3-1/TRBV3-2
CDR3aa: CASSRGQGYGYTF

v_gene: TRBV5-6
CDR3aa: CASSPDRIHGYTF

v_gene: TRBV11-2
CDR3aa: CASSLVAGGGSPLHF

v_gene: TRBV6-5
CDR3aa: CASIFRGEQFF

v_gene: TRBV27
CDR3aa: CASSLSPGVTEAFF

v_gene: TRBV25-1
CDR3aa: CASSGEQGAYNEQFF

v_gene: TRBV16
CDR3aa: CASSQRAGGSNQPQHF

v_gene: TRBV19
CDR3aa: CASSMVAEKNQPQHF

v_gene: TRBV4-1
CDR3aa: CASSPPDSNNEKLFF

v_gene: TRBV5-1
CDR3aa: CASSLTGVGYTF

v_gene: TRBV9
CDR3aa: CASSATGFNEQYF

v_gene: TRBV24-1
CDR3aa: CATSDFSGGVDTQYF

v_gene: TRBV7-8
CDR3aa: CASSEGLAAHEQYF

v_gene: TRBV29-1
CDR3aa: CSVSGGNYGYTF

v_gene: TRBV11-2
CDR3aa: CATPSGGRNTGELFF

v_gene: TRBV24-1
CDR3aa: CATSDGGLARETQYF

v_gene: TRBV13
CDR3aa: CASSFPSGGQETQYF

v_gene: TRBV5-8
CDR3aa: CASSYLAGGEQFF

v_gene: TRBV5-1
CDR3aa: CASSGSSYEQYF

v_gene: TRBV7-9
CDR3aa: CASSSPPGQGANEQFF

v_gene: TRBV7-9
CDR3aa: CASSSRKGAKETQYF

v_gene: TRBV19
CDR3aa: CATHRGLVGQPQHF

v_gene: TRBV19
CDR3aa: CASSRGTGRSSRNQPQHF

v_gene: TRBV30
CDR3aa: CAWRRGRSVGSIGYGYTF